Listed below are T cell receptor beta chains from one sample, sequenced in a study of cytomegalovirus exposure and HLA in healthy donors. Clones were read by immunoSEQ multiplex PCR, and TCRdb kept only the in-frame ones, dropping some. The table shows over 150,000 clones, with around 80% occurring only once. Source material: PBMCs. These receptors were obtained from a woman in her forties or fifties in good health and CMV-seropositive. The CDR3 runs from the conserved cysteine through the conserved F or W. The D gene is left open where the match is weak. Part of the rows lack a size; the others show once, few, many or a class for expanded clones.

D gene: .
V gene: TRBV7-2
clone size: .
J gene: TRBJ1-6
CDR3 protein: CASSLEGPPGSPLHF
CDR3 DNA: TGTGCCAGCAGTCTGGAGGGGCCCCCGGGTTCACCCCTCCACTTT

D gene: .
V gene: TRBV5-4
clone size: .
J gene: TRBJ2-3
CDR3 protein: CASSPERGADTQYF
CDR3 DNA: TGTGCCAGCAGCCCAGAGCGTGGGGCGGATACGCAGTATTTT

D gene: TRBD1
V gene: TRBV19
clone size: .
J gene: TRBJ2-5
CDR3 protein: CASSARAFGQGKSLAQYF
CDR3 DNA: TGTGCCAGTAGTGCCAGAGCATTCGGACAGGGGAAATCACTGGCCCAGTACTTC

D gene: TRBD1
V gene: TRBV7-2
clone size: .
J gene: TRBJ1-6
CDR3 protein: CASSWTGNSPLHF
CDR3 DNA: TGTGCCAGCAGCTGGACAGGGAATTCACCCCTCCACTTT

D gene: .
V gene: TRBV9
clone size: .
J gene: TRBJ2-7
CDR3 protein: CASSVVVSGLQYF
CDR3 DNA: TGTGCCAGCAGCGTAGTGGTGAGCGGGCTGCAGTACTTC

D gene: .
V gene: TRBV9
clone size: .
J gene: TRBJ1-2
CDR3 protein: CASSARDSLYGYTF
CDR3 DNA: TGTGCCAGCAGCGCCCGGGACTCTTTGTATGGCTACACCTTC

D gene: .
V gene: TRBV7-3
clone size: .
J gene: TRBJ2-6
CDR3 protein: CASSLGGGAGANVLTF
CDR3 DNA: TGTGCCAGCAGCTTAGGGGGGGGCGCTGGGGCCAACGTCCTGACTTTC

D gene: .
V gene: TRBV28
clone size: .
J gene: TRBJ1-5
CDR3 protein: CASSLWGGNREIQPQHF
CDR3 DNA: TGTGCCAGCAGTTTATGGGGCGGTAACAGGGAAATTCAGCCCCAGCATTTT

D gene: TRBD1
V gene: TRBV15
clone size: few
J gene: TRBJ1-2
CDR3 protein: CATRRGGTESHGYTF
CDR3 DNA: TGTGCCACCAGAAGAGGGGGGACAGAAAGCCATGGCTACACCTTC

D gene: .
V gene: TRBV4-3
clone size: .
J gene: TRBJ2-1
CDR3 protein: CASSQGIAGEQFF
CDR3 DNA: TGCGCCAGCAGCCAGGGTATCGCGGGGGAGCAGTTCTTC

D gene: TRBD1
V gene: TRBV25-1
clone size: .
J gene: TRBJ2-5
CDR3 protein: CASTTPGTGVETQYF
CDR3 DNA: TGTGCCAGCACCACGCCCGGGACAGGGGTAGAGACCCAGTACTTC

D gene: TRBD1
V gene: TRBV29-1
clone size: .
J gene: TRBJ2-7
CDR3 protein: CSVLFRDRGAHEQYF
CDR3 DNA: TGCAGCGTTCTTTTCCGGGACAGGGGGGCCCACGAGCAGTACTTC

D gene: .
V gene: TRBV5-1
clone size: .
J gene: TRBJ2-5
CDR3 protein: CASSFSSPAGDQYF
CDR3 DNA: TGCGCCAGCAGCTTCTCTTCCCCGGCCGGGGACCAGTACTTC

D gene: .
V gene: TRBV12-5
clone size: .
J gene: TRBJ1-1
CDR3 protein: CASGYNEMAEAFF
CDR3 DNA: TGTGCTAGTGGTTATAACGAGATGGCTGAAGCTTTCTTT

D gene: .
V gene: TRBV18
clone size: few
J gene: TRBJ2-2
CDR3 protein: CASSPFSGSEFGELFF
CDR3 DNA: TGTGCCAGCTCACCGTTCTCAGGTTCCGAGTTTGGGGAGCTGTTTTTT

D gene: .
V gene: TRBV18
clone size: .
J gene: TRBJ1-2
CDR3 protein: CASSPGQGSYGYTF
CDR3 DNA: TGTGCCAGCTCACCCGGGCAGGGAAGCTATGGCTACACCTTC

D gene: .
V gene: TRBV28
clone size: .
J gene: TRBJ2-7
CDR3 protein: CASSSGVHEQYF
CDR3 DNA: TGTGCCAGCAGTTCGGGGGTCCACGAGCAGTACTTC

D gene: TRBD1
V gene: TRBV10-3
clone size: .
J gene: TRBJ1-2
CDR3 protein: CAISGTEDYGYTF
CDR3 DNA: TGTGCCATCAGCGGGACAGAGGACTATGGCTACACCTTC

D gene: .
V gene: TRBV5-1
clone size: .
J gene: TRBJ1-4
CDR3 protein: CASSLGADEKLFF
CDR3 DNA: TGCGCCAGCAGCTTGGGGGCCGATGAAAAACTGTTTTTT

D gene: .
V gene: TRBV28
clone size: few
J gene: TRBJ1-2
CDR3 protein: CASSPPDRNNYGYTF
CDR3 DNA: TGTGCCAGCAGTCCCCCCGACAGGAATAACTATGGCTACACCTTC

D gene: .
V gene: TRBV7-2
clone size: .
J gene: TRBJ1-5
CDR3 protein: CASSLALGGYSNQPQHF
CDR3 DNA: TGTGCCAGCAGCTTAGCCCTAGGAGGTTATAGCAATCAGCCCCAGCATTTT

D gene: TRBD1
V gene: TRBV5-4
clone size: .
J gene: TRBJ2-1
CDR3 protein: CASSPPGQGAREQFF
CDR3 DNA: TGTGCCAGCAGCCCACCGGGACAGGGGGCTAGGGAGCAGTTCTTC

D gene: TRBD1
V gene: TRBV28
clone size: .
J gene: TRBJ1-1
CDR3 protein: CASSRDRAATEAFF
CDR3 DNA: TGTGCCAGCAGCCGGGACAGGGCGGCCACTGAAGCTTTCTTT

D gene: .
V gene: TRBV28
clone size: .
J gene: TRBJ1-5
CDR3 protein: CASSRQDRKNQPQHF
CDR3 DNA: TGTGCCAGCAGTCGACAGGACAGAAAAAATCAGCCCCAGCATTTT

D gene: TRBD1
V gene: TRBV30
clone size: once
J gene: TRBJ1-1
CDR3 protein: CAWTGQAEAFF
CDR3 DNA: TGTGCCTGGACGGGACAGGCTGAAGCTTTCTTT

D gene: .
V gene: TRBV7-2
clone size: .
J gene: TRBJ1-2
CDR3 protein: CASSPTGGGYTF
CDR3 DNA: TGTGCCAGCAGCCCGACGGGAGGTGGCTACACCTTC

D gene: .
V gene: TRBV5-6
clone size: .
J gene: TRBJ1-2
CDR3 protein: CASSLDSAVNYGYTF
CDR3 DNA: TGTGCCAGCAGCTTGGACTCGGCGGTGAACTATGGCTACACCTTC

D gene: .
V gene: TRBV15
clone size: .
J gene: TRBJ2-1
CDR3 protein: CATSENSASYNEQFF
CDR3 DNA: TGTGCCACCAGCGAAAATAGTGCGTCCTACAATGAGCAGTTCTTC

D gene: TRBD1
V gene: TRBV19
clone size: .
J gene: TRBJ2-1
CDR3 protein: CASLRTGWNEQFF
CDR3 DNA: TGTGCCAGCCTCAGGACAGGGTGGAATGAGCAGTTCTTC

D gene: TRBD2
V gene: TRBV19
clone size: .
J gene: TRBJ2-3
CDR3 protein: CASMSGKGADTQYF
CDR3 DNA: TGTGCCAGTATGAGCGGGAAAGGAGCAGATACGCAGTATTTT

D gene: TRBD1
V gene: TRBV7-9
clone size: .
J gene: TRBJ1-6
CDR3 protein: CASSPSGTGGGSGSPLHF
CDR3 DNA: TGTGCCAGCAGCCCCTCCGGGACAGGGGGCGGTTCGGGTTCACCCCTCCACTTT

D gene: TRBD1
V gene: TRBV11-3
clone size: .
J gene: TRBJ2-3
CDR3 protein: CASQVDRVTDTQYF
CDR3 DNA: TGTGCCAGCCAGGTGGACAGGGTCACAGATACGCAGTATTTT

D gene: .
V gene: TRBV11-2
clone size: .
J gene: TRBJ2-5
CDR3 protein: CASSLAETQYF
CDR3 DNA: TGTGCCAGCAGCTTAGCGGAGACCCAGTACTTC

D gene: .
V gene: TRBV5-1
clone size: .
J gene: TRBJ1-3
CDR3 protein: CASSLVGRTGNTIYF
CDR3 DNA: TGCGCCAGCAGCTTGGTTGGCAGGACTGGAAACACCATATATTTT

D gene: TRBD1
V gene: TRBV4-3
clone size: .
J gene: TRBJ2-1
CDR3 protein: CASSQTRGQGHNAEQFF
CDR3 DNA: TGCGCCAGCAGCCAAACCAGGGGACAGGGTCATAATGCTGAGCAGTTCTTC

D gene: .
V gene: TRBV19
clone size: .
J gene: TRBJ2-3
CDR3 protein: CASTNGDTQYF
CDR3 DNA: TGTGCCAGTACTAACGGGGATACGCAGTATTTT

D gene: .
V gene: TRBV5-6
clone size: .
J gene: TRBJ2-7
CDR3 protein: CASSLSTYEQYF
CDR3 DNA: TGTGCCAGCAGCTTATCAACCTACGAGCAGTACTTC

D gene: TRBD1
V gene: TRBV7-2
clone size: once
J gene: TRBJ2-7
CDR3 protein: CASSFGTGGGAYEQYF
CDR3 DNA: TGTGCCAGCAGCTTTGGGACAGGGGGCGGGGCCTACGAGCAGTACTTC

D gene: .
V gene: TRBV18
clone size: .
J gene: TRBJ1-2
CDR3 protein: CASSPPGASGTYGYTF
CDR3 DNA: TGTGCCAGCTCACCCCCAGGGGCCTCAGGGACCTATGGCTACACCTTC

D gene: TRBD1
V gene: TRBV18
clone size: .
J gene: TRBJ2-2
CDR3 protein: CASSPTGQAAGELFF
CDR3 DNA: TGTGCCAGCTCACCAACGGGACAGGCAGCCGGGGAGCTGTTTTTT

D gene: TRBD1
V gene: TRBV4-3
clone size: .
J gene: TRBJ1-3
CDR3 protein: CASSPRGQGVDTIYF
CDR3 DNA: TGCGCCAGCAGCCCCCGGGGGCAGGGGGTTGACACCATATATTTT

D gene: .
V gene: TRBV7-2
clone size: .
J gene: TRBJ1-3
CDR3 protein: CASSPLSGPTQGNTIYF
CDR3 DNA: TGTGCCAGCAGCCCCCTGTCAGGCCCCACCCAGGGGAACACCATATATTTT

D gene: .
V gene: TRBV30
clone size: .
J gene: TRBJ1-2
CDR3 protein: CAWSPLGGLGYGYTF
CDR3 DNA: TGTGCCTGGAGTCCGTTGGGGGGGCTGGGCTATGGCTACACCTTC

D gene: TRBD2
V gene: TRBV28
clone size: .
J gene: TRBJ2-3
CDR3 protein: CASSSPGGLLSGDTQYF
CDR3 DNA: TGTGCCAGCAGTTCGCCCGGGGGGTTGTTAAGCGGAGATACGCAGTATTTT

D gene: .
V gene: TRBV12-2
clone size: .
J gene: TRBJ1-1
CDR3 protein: CASRLAGHREAFF
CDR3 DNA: TGTGCAAGTCGCTTAGCGGGGCATCGGGAAGCTTTCTTT

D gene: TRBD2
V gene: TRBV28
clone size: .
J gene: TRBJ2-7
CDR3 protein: CASLPPGLEGEQYF
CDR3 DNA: TGTGCCAGCCTCCCTCCGGGACTAGAAGGGGAGCAGTACTTC

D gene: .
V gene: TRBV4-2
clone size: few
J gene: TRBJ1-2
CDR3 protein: CASSQAQGIYGYTF
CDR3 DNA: TGTGCCAGCAGCCAAGCACAGGGAATCTATGGCTACACCTTC

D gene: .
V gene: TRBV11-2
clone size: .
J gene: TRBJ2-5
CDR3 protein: CASSSGLQETQYF
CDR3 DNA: TGTGCCAGCAGCTCGGGACTCCAAGAGACCCAGTACTTC

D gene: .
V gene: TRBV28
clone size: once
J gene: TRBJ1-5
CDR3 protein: CASTLDGSSAQHF
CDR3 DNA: TGTGCCAGCACCCTAGACGGGTCTTCAGCCCAGCATTTT

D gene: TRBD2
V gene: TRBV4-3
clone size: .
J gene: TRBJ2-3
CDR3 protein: CASSQGAASGRGDTQYF
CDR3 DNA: TGCGCCAGCAGCCAAGGGGCGGCTAGCGGGAGAGGGGATACGCAGTATTTT

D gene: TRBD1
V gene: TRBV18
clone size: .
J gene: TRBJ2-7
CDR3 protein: CASSPPRQGESREQYF
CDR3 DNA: TGTGCCAGCTCACCACCAAGACAGGGGGAATCCCGCGAGCAGTACTTC

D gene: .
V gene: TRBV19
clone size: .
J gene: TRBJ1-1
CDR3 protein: CASSIAGQGTEAFF
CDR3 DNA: TGTGCCAGTAGTATAGCTGGGCAGGGCACTGAAGCTTTCTTT

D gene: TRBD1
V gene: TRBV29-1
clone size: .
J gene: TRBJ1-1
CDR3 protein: CSVRPRGTEAFF
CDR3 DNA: TGCAGCGTACGACCCAGGGGGACTGAAGCTTTCTTT